This T cell receptor beta chain was documented in a study of OX40 agonist ivuxolimab in advanced cancers. Study-wide context: The costimulatory receptor OX40 (CD134) was targeted by ivuxolimab, a fully human IgG2 agonistic monoclonal antibody. Intravenous ivuxolimab was administered to patients every 2 weeks at six dose levels: 0.01, 0.1, 0.3, 1.5, 3 and 10 mg/kg. Of the approximately 53 patients in dose escalation, some 19 had hepatocellular carcinoma, some 15 had melanoma, 9 had renal cell carcinoma and 9 had head and neck cancer. In the dose-escalation cohort, around four fifths of patients were male, and the mean age was approximately 60 years, with a range of 23 to 79. Prior anti-PD-1, anti-PD-L1 or anti-CTLA-4 therapy was permitted, and roughly two fifths of dose-escalation patients had received checkpoint inhibitors. Partial responses occurred in three dose-escalation patients: two with cutaneous melanoma and one with hepatocellular carcinoma. The purpose of peripheral TCRbeta sequencing was to test whether ivuxolimab changed TCR sequence diversity and led to clonal T-cell expansion. The paper covers the monotherapy dose-escalation part of the phase I ivuxolimab trial, which included N ≈ 54 patients. Broad study findings and their caveats: In the 0.1-3.0 mg/kg groups, partial responders had among the lowest normalized peripheral clonal expansion, particularly in CD8+ T cells. After ivuxolimab, expanded clones were on average more numerous among CD8+ T cells than among CD4+ T cells. At doses of 0.1 to 3.0 mg/kg, clonal expansion of both CD4+ and CD8+ blood T cells was observed from baseline to week 6. Which antigens the clonally expanded peripheral T cells were specific for was not determined. Low levels of normalized T-cell clonal expansion were also seen in some nonresponding patients.

For sequencing of the TCRbeta CDR3 region, genomic DNA was extracted from the sorted cells. The immunoSEQ Assay was used for sequencing of TCRbeta CDR3 regions. This immuneACCESS table, as held by TCRdb, lists in-frame sequences with V and J called but not all clones. Of the missing ones, under half trace to an unresolved V gene in checked studies; the others have no known cause. Present in this sample are about 93,000 clones, under 95% of which were seen just once. The ten top clones hold approximately 2.4% of the sample. CDR3 length: 13 amino acids, cysteine to phenylalanine. Only CDR3 DNA is held: 39 bases, read in frame from base 1. Based on the germline V gene, the CDR1 and CDR2 sequences are SGHAT and FQNNGV. V lost 0 bases and J lost 5 bases; the stretch between them is 7 bases long. The trial excluded patients who had a history of autoimmune disease or who were on systemic immunosuppression. Peripheral blood for TCR sequencing was drawn from every dose cohort at baseline, at cycle 4 day 1 and at cycle 7 day 1. The samples were taken from a phase I, first-in-human, multicenter, open-label dose-escalation trial of ivuxolimab. Adults with locally advanced or metastatic melanoma, renal cell carcinoma, hepatocellular carcinoma or head and neck squamous cell carcinoma were enrolled in the trial. CD4+ and CD8+ T cells were sorted separately from peripheral blood before TCR sequencing.

Of note for this clone: Its antigen is still unknown. Base qualities are not at hand, and no much larger clone is one base apart.

The chain is assembled from TRBV11-2 and TRBJ2-5, with no D gene named confidently. The clonotype originates from an adult with an advanced solid tumor such as melanoma, head and neck, liver or kidney cancer. The source was CD4+ or CD8+ T cells sorted from blood, collected in a trial of the OX40 agonist ivuxolimab. The CDR3 sequence is CASSLEVEETQYF. The DNA sequence is given as TGTGCCAGCAGCTTAGAGGTCGAGGAGACCCAGTACTTC.